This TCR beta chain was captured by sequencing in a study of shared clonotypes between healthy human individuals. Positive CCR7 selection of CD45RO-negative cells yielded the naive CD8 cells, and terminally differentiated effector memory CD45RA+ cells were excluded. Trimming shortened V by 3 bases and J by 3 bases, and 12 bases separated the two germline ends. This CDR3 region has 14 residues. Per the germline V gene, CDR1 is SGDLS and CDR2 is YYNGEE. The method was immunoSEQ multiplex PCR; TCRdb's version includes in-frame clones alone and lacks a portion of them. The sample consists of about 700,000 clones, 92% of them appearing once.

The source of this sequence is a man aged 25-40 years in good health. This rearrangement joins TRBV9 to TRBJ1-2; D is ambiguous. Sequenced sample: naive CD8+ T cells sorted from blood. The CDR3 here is CASSGGGVYYGYTF. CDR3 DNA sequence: TGTGCCAGCAGCGGGGGTGGGGTTTACTATGGCTACACCTTC.